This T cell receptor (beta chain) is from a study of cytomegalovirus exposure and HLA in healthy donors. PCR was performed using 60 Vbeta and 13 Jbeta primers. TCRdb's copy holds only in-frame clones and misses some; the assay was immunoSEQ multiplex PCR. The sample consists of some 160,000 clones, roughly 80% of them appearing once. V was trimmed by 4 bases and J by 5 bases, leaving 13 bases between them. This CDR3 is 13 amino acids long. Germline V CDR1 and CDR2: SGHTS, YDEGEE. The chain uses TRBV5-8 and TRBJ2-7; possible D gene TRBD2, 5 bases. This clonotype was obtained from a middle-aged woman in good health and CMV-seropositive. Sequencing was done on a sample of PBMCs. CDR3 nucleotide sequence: TGTGCCAGCAGCCAAACTGGGAGCCACGAGCAGTACTTC. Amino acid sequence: CASSQTGSHEQYF.